Listed here are 4 T cell receptor beta chains from one sample, sequenced in a study of technical replicates of blood from a handful of donors. Profiling relied on immunoSEQ multiplex PCR, and the TCRdb table lists in-frame clones only, not all of them. The table records roughly 90,000 clones, 90% to 96% of them present only once. Source material: T cells isolated from PBMCs. Source of these receptors: a human donor in good health.

The genes are TRBV6-6 and TRBJ2-5, with a possible D match to TRBD2 (6 bases). This CDR3 has 12 residues. Germline V CDR1 and CDR2: MNHNY, SVGAGI (reference sequence). V gave up 8 bases and J gave up 5 bases, with 12 bases separating them. The CDR3 protein is CASGLLIETQYF. The CDR3 region has the DNA TGTGCCAGCGGACTACTCATTGAGACCCAGTACTTC.

The chain uses TRBV7-7 and TRBJ2-3, with TRBD1 as a possible D gene (5 bases). The CDR3 runs 12 residues. Germline-derived CDR1 and CDR2 are SSHAT and FNYEAQ (reference sequence). The germline V and J ends were trimmed by 8 bases and 5 bases, with 11 bases remaining between them. The CDR3 coding sequence is TGTGCCAGCCAGGGTAGGGGAGATACGCAGTATTTT. As protein: CASQGRGDTQYF.

J is TRBJ2-1 and V is TRBV9; perhaps TRBD2 as D (6 bases). The germline V gene encodes CDR1 SGDLS and CDR2 YYNGEE. The ends were cut back, 0 bases at V and 8 bases at J, with 15 bases in the middle. The CDR3 covers 15 residues. CDR3 sequence reads: CASSVVGGGGDEQFF. Written as DNA, the CDR3 is TGTGCCAGCAGCGTAGTGGGGGGAGGTGGGGATGAGCAGTTCTTC.

The rearrangement links TRBV9 to TRBJ2-3, with D unclear. Germline V gene lookup returns CDR1 SGDLS and CDR2 YYNGEE. V lost 0 bases to trimming and J lost 4 bases, with 6 bases between them. The length of the CDR3 is 13 residues. The DNA for the CDR3 is TGTGCCAGCAGCGTAGGCGCGGCAGATACGCAGTATTTT. Translation gives CASSVGAADTQYF.